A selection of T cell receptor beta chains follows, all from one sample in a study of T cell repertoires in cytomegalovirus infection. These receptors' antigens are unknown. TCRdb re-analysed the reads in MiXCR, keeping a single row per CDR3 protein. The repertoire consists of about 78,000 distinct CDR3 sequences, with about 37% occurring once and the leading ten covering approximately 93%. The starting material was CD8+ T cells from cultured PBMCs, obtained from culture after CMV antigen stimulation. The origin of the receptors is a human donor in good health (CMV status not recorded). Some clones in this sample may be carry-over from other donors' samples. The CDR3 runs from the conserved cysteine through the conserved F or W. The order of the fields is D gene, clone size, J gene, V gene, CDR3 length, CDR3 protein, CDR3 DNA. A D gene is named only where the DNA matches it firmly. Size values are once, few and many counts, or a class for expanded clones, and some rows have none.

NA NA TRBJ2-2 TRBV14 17 CASSPPLWGRGTGELFF TGTGCCAGCAGCCCTCCTTTGTGGGGGCGCGGCACCGGGGAGCTGTTTTTT
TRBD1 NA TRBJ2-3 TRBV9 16 CASSAPGQGAEDTQYF TGTGCCAGCAGCGCCCCCGGACAGGGGGCTGAAGATACGCAGTATTTT
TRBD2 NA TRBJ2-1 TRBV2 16 CASSVRDSGSPNEQFF TGTGCCAGCAGTGTAAGGGATAGCGGGTCCCCCAATGAGCAGTTCTTC
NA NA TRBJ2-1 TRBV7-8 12 CASSIYYNEQFF TGTGCCAGCAGCATATACTACAATGAGCAGTTCTTC
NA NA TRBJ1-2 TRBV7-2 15 CASSLLKTGWDGYTF TGTGCCAGCAGCTTACTAAAGACAGGATGGGATGGCTACACCTTC
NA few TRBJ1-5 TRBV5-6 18 CASSLFSDSAYSNQPQHF TGTGCCAGCAGCTTGTTTAGCGACAGTGCCTATAGCAATCAGCCCCAGCATTTT
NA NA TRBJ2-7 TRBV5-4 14 CASSGGGQIGEQYF TGTGCCAGCAGCGGCGGCGGTCAAATCGGCGAGCAGTACTTC
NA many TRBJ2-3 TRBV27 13 CASRETSTDTQYF TGTGCCAGCAGAGAAACTAGCACAGATACGCAGTATTTT
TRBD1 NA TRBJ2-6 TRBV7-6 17 CASSLALGQGVFNVLTF TGTGCCAGCAGCTTAGCGCTGGGACAGGGGGTTTTCAACGTCCTGACTTTC
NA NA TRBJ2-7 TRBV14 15 CASSPQGRSPYEQYF TGTGCCAGCAGCCCTCAGGGCAGGTCTCCCTACGAGCAGTACTTC
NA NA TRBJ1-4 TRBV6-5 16 CASSYSGRGSNEKLFF TGTGCCAGCAGTTACTCGGGACGGGGCAGTAATGAAAAACTGTTTTTT
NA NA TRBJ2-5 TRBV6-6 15 CASSYLPAPQETQYF TGTGCCAGCAGTTACCTGCCAGCGCCGCAAGAGACCCAGTACTTC
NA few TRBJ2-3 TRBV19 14 CASSIQQGPDTQYF TGTGCCAGTAGTATCCAGCAGGGCCCAGATACGCAGTATTTT
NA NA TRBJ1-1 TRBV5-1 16 CASSQPLGQTNTEAFF TGCGCCAGCAGTCAGCCCCTCGGACAGACGAACACTGAAGCTTTCTTT
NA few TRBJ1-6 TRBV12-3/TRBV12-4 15 CASSLRGSYNSPLHF TGTGCCAGCAGCCTTCGGGGCTCCTATAATTCACCCCTCCACTTT
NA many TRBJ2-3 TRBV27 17 CASSLGSVASDTDTQYF TGTGCCAGCAGTTTGGGTTCGGTGGCTAGCGACACAGATACGCAGTATTTT